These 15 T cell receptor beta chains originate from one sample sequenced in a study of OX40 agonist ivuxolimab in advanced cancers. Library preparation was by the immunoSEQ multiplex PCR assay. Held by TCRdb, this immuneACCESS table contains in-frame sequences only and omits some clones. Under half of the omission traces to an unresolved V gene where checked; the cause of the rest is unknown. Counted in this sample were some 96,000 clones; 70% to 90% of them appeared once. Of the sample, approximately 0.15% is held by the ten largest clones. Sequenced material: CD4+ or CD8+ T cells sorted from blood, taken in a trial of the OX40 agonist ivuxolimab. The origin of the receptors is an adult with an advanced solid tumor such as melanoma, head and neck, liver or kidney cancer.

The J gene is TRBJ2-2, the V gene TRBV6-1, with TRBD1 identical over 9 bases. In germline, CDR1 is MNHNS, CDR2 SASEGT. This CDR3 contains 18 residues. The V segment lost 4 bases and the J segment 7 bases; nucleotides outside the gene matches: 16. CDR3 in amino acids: CASSGINSGQGFVGELFF. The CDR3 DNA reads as TGTGCCAGCAGTGGGATTAACTCGGGACAGGGCTTTGTCGGGGAGCTGTTTTTT.

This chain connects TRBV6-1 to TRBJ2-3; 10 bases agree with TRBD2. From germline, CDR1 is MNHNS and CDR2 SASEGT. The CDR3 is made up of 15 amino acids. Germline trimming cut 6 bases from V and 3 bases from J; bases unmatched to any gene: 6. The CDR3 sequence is CASSPGTSVTDTQYF. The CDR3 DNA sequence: TGTGCCAGCAGCCCCGGGACTAGCGTTACAGATACGCAGTATTTT.

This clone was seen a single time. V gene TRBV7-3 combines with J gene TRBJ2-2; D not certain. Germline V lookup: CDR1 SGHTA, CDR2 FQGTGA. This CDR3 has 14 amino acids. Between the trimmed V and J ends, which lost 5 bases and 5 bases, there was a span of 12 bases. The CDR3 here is CASSGNLGTGELFF. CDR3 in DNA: TGTGCCAGCAGCGGCAACCTGGGAACCGGGGAGCTGTTTTTT.

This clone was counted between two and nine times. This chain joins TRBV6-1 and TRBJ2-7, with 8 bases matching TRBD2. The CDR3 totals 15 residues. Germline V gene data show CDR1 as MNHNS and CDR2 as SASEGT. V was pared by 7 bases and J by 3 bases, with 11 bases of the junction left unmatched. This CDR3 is CASTPNPLAGYEQYF. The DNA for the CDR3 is TGTGCCAGCACCCCGAACCCCCTAGCGGGCTACGAGCAGTACTTC.

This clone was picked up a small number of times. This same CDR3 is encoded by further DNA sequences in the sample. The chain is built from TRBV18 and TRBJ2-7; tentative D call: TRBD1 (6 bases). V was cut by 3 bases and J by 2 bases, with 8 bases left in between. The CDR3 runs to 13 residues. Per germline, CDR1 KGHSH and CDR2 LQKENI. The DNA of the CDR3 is TGTGCCAGCTCACCTGGGACAACCTACGAGCAGTACTTC. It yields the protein CASSPGTTYEQYF.

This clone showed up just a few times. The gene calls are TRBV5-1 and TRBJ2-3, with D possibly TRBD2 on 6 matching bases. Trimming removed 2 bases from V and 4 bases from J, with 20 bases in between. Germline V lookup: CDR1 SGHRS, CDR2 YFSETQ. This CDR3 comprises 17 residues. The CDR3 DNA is TGCGCCAGCAGCTTAAACGGGCGGGGACCACTACCAGATACGCAGTATTTT. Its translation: CASSLNGRGPLPDTQYF.

The CDR3 region is CASSLSGTPQETQYF. CDR3 sequence (DNA): TGCGCCAGCAGCTTGTCCGGGACACCGCAAGAGACCCAGTACTTC. The chain combines TRBV5-1 with TRBJ2-5, with D possibly matching TRBD1 (6 bases). The CDR3 totals 15 residues. The V and J ends lost 1 base and 2 bases respectively, with 12 bases between them. CDR1 is SGHRS, CDR2 YFSETQ, per germline.

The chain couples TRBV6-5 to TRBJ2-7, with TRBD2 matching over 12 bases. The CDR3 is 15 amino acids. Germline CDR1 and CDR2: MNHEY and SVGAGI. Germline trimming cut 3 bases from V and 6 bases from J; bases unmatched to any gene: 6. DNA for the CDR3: TGTGCCAGCAGTTATCTAGCGGGAGGGCCGGGCGAGCAGTACTTC. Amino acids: CASSYLAGGPGEQYF.

For the CDR3, the DNA is TGCGCCAGCAGCCCCTTTAGGGGGCCTAAGGGAGAGACCCAGTACTTC. This encodes CASSPFRGPKGETQYF. This sequence joins TRBV5-1 and TRBJ2-5, with 7 nucleotides matching TRBD1. The germline gives CDR1 SGHRS, CDR2 YFSETQ. The CDR3 loop spans 16 amino acids. The J segment lost 4 bases and the V segment lost 4 bases, leaving 13 bases of the junction unmatched.

This chain's CDR3 is CAWSVLVQGAGGELFF. CDR3 in DNA: TGTGCCTGGAGTGTACTTGTACAGGGGGCGGGCGGGGAGCTGTTTTTT. The J gene is TRBJ2-2, the V gene TRBV30, with 9 bases matching TRBD1. This CDR3 is 16 amino acids long. Germline lookup yields CDR1 GTSNPN and CDR2 SVGIG (reference sequence). Trimming cost V 0 bases and J 7 bases; bases outside gene matches: 9.

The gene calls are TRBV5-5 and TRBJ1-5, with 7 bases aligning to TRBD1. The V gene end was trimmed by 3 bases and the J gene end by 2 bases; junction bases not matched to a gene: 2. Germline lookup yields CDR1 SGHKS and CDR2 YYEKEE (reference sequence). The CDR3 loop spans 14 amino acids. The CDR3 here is CASSWGTGNQPQHF. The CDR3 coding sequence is TGTGCCAGCAGCTGGGGGACAGGCAATCAGCCCCAGCATTTT.

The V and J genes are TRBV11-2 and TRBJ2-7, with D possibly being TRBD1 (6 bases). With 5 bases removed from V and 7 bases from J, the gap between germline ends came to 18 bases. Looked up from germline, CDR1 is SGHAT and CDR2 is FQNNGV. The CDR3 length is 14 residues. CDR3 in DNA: TGTGCCAGCAGCCTACAGGGACGGAGTCCTGAGCAGTACTTC. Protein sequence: CASSLQGRSPEQYF.

CDR3: CASSQLAEKYEQYF. DNA for the CDR3: TGTGCCAGCAGCCAACTAGCGGAGAAATACGAGCAGTACTTC. V gene TRBV6-1 combines with J gene TRBJ2-7, with 8 nucleotides matching TRBD2. Germline CDR1 reads MNHNS; CDR2 reads SASEGT. V dropped 6 bases and J dropped 4; count of bases not matched to a gene: 8. The CDR3 loop spans 14 amino acids.

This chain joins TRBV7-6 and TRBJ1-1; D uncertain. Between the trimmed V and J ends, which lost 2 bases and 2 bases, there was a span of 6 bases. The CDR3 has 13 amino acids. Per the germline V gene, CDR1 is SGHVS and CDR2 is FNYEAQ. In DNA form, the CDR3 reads TGTGCCAGCAGCTTACACCCTAACACTGAAGCTTTCTTT. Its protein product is CASSLHPNTEAFF.

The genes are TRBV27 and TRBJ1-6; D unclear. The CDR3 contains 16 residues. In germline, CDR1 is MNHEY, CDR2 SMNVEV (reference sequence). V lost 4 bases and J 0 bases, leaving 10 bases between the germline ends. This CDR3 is CASSYDTSSYNSPLHF. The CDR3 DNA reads TGTGCCAGCAGTTATGACACGAGCTCCTATAATTCACCCCTCCACTTT.